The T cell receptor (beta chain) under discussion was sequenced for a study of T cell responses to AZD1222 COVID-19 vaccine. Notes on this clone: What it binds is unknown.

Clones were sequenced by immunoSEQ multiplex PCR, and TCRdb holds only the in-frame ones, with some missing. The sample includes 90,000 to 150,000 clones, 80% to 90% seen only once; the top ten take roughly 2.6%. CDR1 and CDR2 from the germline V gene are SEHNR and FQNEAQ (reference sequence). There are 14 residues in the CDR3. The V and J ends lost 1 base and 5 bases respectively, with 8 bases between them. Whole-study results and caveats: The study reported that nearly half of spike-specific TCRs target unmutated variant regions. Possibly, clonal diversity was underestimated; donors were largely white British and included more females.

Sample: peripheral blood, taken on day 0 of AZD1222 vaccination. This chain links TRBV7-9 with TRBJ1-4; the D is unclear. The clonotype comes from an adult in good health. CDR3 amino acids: CASSLGTSNEKLFF. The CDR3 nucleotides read TGTGCCAGCAGCTTAGGGACTTCCAATGAAAAACTGTTTTTT.